The rows below give T cell receptor beta chains drawn from one sample of a study of radiation and T cells in renal cell carcinoma. Produced via immunoSEQ multiplex PCR; TCRdb's table is partial and in-frame only. The repertoire holds around 60,000 clones, with 70% to 80% as singletons. Sample: blood, taken from a patient whose treatment included radiotherapy and nephrectomy. The receptors were gathered from a man aged 60 to 75 with renal cell carcinoma. The CDR3 runs from the conserved cysteine through the conserved F or W.

TRBV2	TRBJ2-2	CASTRQVNGELFF
TRBV30	TRBJ1-5	CAWSVRDGWDQPQHF
TRBV7-6	TRBJ2-6	CASSPTPGRTSGANVLTF
TRBV4-2	TRBJ2-1	CASSQTGTSEYNEQFF
TRBV11-3	TRBJ2-1	CASSFGGSSRNEQFF
TRBV7-2	TRBJ2-3	CASSSQTGINTQYF
TRBV28	TRBJ1-1	CASRADRLGNSNTEAFF
TRBV5-8	TRBJ1-5	CASSLGFPQHF
TRBV7-9	TRBJ2-3	CASSLAPYTSTDTQYF
TRBV6-1	TRBJ2-1	CASSDGEGGGGLSYNEQFF
TRBV10-3	TRBJ2-5	CAISESMGETQYF
TRBV19	TRBJ1-4	CASSPRQFATNEKLFF
TRBV12-5	TRBJ1-1	CASGRALSEAFF
TRBV9	TRBJ2-1	CASSVENFAGAEQFF
TRBV2	TRBJ2-3	CALNAGVDTQYF
TRBV19	TRBJ1-5	CASSTQISNQPQHF
TRBV20-1	TRBJ1-1	CSARREEAFF
TRBV6-5	TRBJ2-7	CASSRDRVGYEQYF
TRBV27	TRBJ2-7	CASGRPYEQYF
TRBV5-1	TRBJ2-1	CASSSNEGTAASGEQFF
TRBV5-6	TRBJ1-1	CASRHIFSGDTEAFF
TRBV4-2	TRBJ2-5	CASSQDPAGQETQYF
TRBV18	TRBJ1-1	CASSIDRVNTEAFF
TRBV19	TRBJ2-1	CASSILTSGSNEQFF
TRBV7-9	TRBJ1-2	CASSRGAGGYTF
TRBV29-1	TRBJ2-1	CSVEDRASGRGSYNEQFF
TRBV30	TRBJ2-2	CAWSSLGVTGELFF
TRBV19	TRBJ2-3	CASSIGRGVPTDTQYF
TRBV13	TRBJ1-2	CASSSAGQNYGYTF
TRBV4-2	TRBJ2-1	CASSQGPSVGDSYNEQFF
TRBV12-5	TRBJ1-1	CASGYVGTGEGWTEAFF
TRBV18	TRBJ2-7	CASSPGNLYEQYF
TRBV11-2	TRBJ2-2	CASSIGLAGAGELFF
TRBV19	TRBJ2-5	CASSIGAERETQYF
TRBV7-2	TRBJ2-5	CASSRSSGGYQETQYF
TRBV4-3	TRBJ2-3	CASSRAEGGGSTDTQYF
TRBV11-2	TRBJ2-3	CASSSPRFSTDTQYF
TRBV28	TRBJ2-7	CASSPAYEQYF
TRBV10-1	TRBJ2-5	CASSPSGPPETQYF
TRBV5-1	TRBJ2-1	CASSLGTGGRQFF
TRBV5-1	TRBJ1-2	CASRIDLDYGYTF
TRBV30	TRBJ1-1	CAWSRETRNTEAFF
TRBV6-5	TRBJ1-2	CASSPRQGGSYGYTF
TRBV9	TRBJ1-2	CASSVAPSLGANGYTF
TRBV7-9	TRBJ1-1	CASSPTGRDTEAFF
TRBV5-1	TRBJ1-2	CASSLGRYINGYTF
TRBV7-9	TRBJ1-4	CASSLGRVGGEKLFF
TRBV4-1	TRBJ1-2	CASSLTIRDPRKGYGYTF
TRBV5-1	TRBJ2-4	CASSLWQGAKNIQYF